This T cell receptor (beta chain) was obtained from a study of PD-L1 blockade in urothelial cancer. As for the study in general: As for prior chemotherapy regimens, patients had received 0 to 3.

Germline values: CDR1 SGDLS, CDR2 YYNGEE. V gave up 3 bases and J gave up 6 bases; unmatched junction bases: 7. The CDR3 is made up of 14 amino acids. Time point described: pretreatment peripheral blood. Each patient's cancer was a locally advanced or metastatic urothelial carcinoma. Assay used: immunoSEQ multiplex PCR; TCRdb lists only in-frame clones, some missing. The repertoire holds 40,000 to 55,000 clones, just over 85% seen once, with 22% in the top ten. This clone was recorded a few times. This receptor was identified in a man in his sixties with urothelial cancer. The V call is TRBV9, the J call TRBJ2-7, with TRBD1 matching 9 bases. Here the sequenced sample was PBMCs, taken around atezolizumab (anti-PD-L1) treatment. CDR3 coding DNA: TGTGCCAGCAGCGCGACAGGGGGGGGGCGCGAGCAGTACTTC. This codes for CASSATGGGREQYF.